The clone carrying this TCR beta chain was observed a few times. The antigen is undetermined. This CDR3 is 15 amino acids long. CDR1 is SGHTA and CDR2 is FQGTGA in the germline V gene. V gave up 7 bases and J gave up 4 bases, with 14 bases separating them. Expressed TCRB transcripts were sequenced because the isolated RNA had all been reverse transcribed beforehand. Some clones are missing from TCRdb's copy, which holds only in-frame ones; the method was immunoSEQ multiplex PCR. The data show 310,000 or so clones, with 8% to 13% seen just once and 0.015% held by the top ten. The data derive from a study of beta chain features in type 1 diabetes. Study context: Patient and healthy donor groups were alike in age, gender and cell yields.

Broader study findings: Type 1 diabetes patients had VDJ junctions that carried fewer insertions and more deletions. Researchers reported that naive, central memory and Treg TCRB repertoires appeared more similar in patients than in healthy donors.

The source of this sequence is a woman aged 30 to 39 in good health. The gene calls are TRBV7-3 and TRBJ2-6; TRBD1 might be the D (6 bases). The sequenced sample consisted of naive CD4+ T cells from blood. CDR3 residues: CASTPTGTGANVLTF. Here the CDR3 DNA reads TGTGCCAGCACACCCACAGGGACAGGGGCCAACGTCCTGACTTTC.